The clone carrying this T cell receptor (beta chain) appeared many times. Its antigen is as yet unknown. The data originate from a study of T-cell reconstitution after alpha-beta-depleted transplantation in children. Study-wide results and limits: Several hundred rapidly expanded clones from non-depleted graft cells reportedly supplied alpha-beta T cells about two months post-transplant.

Trimming took off 3 bases at V and 10 bases at J, with 12 bases between the two ends. The CDR3 contains 12 residues. Unique molecular identifiers were incorporated during preparation of the TCRbeta library. One entry per CDR3 protein results from TCRdb running MiXCR on the PCR reads. The sample has 120,000 to 150,000 distinct CDR3 sequences; 8% to 10% are singletons. The receptor comes from a female patient between 2 and 15 years old who had a stem cell transplant for congenital amegakaryocytic thrombocytopenia, so the T cells may come from the graft donor. V usage is TRBV12-3 or TRBV12-4 and J usage is TRBJ2-5; tentative D call: TRBD2 (5 bases). Sequenced here: PBMCs, mostly from graft donor cells, sampled 180 days after TCRalphabeta/CD19-depleted stem cell transplant. CDR3 DNA sequence: TGTGCCAGCAGTTTGGGCCGCGAGGGCCAGTACTTC. Its protein is CASSLGREGQYF.